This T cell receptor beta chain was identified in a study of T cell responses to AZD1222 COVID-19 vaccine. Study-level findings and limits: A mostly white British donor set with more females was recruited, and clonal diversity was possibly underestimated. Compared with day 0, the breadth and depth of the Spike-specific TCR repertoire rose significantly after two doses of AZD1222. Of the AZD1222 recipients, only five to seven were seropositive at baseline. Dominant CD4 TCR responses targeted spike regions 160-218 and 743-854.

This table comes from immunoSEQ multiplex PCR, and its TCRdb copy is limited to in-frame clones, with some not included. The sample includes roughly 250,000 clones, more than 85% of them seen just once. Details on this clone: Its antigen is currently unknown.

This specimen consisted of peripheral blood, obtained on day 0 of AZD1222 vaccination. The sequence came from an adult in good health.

The CDR3: CASSPREAFGYTF. CDR3 bases: TGTGCCAGTAGCCCCCGGGAGGCCTTCGGCTACACCTTC. The chain couples TRBV19 to TRBJ1-2; D unclear. Germline V lookup: CDR1 LNHDA, CDR2 SQIVND (reference sequence). This CDR3 is built from 13 residues. V was cut by 6 bases and J by 8 bases, with 16 bases left in between. Together with reference TRBV19 and TRBJ1-2, the CDR3 gives the full variable domain: DGGITQSPKYLFRKEGQNVTLSCEQNLNHDAMYWYRQDPGQGLRLIYYSQIVNDFQKGDIAEGYSVSREKKESFPLTVTSAQKNPTAFYLCASSPREAFGYTFGSGTRLTVV.